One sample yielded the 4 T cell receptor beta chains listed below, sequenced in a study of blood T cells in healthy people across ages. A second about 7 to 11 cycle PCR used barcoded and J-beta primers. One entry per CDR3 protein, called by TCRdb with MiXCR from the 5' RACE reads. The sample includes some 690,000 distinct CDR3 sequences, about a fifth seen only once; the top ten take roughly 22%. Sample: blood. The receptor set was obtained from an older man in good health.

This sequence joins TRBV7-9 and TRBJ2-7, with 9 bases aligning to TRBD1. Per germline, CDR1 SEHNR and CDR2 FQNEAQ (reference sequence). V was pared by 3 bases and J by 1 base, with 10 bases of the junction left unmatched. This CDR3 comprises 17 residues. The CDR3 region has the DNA TGTGCCAGCAGCTTTGGACCGGGACAGGGAGGGTCCTACGAGCAGTACTTC. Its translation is CASSFGPGQGGSYEQYF.

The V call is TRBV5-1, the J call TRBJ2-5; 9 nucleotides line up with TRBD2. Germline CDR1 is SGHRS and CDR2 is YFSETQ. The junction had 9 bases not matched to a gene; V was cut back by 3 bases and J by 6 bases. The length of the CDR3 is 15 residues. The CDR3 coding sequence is TGCGCCAGCAGCTCAATAGCGGGGGAGGCAAAGACCCAGTACTTC. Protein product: CASSSIAGEAKTQYF.

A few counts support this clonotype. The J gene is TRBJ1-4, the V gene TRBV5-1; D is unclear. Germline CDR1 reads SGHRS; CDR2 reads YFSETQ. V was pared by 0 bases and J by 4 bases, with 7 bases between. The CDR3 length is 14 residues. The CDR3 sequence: CASSLGSYNEKLFF. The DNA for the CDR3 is TGCGCCAGCAGCTTGGGCTCGTATAATGAAAAACTGTTTTTT.

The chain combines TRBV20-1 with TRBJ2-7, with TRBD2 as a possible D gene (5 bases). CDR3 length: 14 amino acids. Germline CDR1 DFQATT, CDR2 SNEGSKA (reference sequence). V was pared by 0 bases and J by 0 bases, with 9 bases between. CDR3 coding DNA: TGCAGTGCTAGAGATGAGCGGAGCTCCTACGAGCAGTACTTC. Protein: CSARDERSSYEQYF.